Reported below is one T cell receptor beta chain. Antigen: not known. V was clipped by 11 bases and J by 4 bases; unmatched bases: 12. This CDR3 region has 14 residues. Germline V gene lookup returns CDR1 MNHEY and CDR2 SMNVEV (reference sequence). The PCR ran on 60 Vbeta and 13 Jbeta primers. Generated by immunoSEQ multiplex PCR, the TCRdb table keeps only in-frame clones and is missing some. This sample's clone table lists roughly 71,000 clones. These data belong to a study of cytomegalovirus exposure and HLA in healthy donors. Regarding the study as a whole: Later analysis associated a missense DCLRE1C variant with TCR beta V- and J-gene trimming. Using a false discovery rate of 0.05, a later analysis showed that around 16,000 TCR beta sequences were associated with HLA alleles. For presence/absence analyses, sequencing depth was assumed to be roughly uniform across donors. Within the data, a cluster of highly shared sequence variants was likely a sequencing artifact.

Sequencing was done on a sample of PBMCs. This TCR was recovered from a woman aged 35 to 49 in good health and CMV-seropositive. The chain is built from TRBV27 and TRBJ2-7; 9 bases align to TRBD2. The chain's CDR3 is CAGKRGLATYEQYF. CDR3 nucleotides: TGTGCCGGAAAAAGGGGACTAGCCACATACGAGCAGTACTTC.